The next 24 T cell receptor beta chains were all read from a single sample in a study of STAT5B mutations in CD4+ large granular lymphocyte leukemia. TCRdb's copy holds only in-frame clones and misses some; the assay was immunoSEQ multiplex PCR. Of 48,000 or so clones in the sample, about 70% were seen once. Sequencing was done on a sample of CD4+ T cells from blood buffy coats. The receptors derive from a human donor in good health.

This clone was seen more than once but under ten times. The J gene is TRBJ2-6, the V gene TRBV9; unclear D gene. Trimming removed 0 bases from V and 4 bases from J, with 5 bases in between. The CDR3 extends over 14 amino acids. Per germline, CDR1 SGDLS and CDR2 YYNGEE. The CDR3 here is CASSVVTGANVLTF. Here the CDR3 DNA reads TGTGCCAGCAGCGTAGTCACCGGGGCCAACGTCCTGACTTTC.

The chain combines TRBV5-1 with TRBJ2-7; D is undetermined. From germline, CDR1 is SGHRS and CDR2 YFSETQ. This CDR3 contains 11 residues. Trimming cost V 5 bases and J 5 bases, with 8 bases left between them. Here the CDR3 DNA reads TGCGCCAGCAGTAACAGCGACGAGCAGTACTTC. Its protein is CASSNSDEQYF.

The chain joins TRBV9 to TRBJ2-2; 11 nucleotides match TRBD1. Germline assignment: CDR1 SGDLS and CDR2 YYNGEE. The junction had 2 bases not matched to a gene; V was cut back by 2 bases and J by 5 bases. The CDR3 spans 15 residues. The CDR3 loop reads CASSVRDRGTGELFF. In DNA form, the CDR3 reads TGTGCCAGCAGCGTTCGGGACAGGGGGACCGGGGAGCTGTTTTTT. Filled out from reference TRBV9 and TRBJ2-2, the complete variable domain reads DSGVTQTPKHLITATGQRVTLRCSPRSGDLSVYWYQQSLDQGLQFLIQYYNGEERAKGNILERFSAQQFPDLHSELNLSSLELGDSALYFCASSVRDRGTGELFFGEGSRLTVL.

The CDR3 DNA reads as TGTGCCAGCAGCGTTCTAGCGGGGGCCTACGAGCAGTACGTC. Residues: CASSVLAGAYEQYV. This rearrangement joins TRBV7-9 to TRBJ2-7; 10 bases match TRBD2. Germline-derived CDR1 and CDR2 are SEHNR and FQNEAQ (reference sequence). V was pared by 5 bases and J by 2 bases, with 3 bases of the junction left unmatched. This CDR3 spans 14 amino acids.

V usage is TRBV27 and J usage is TRBJ2-2; D uncertain. CDR3 length: 17 amino acids. Germline-derived CDR1 and CDR2 are MNHEY and SMNVEV (reference sequence). Trimming removed 6 bases at V and 4 bases at J, with 21 bases between. The CDR3 sequence is CASRPDEPTTFTGELFF. In DNA form, the CDR3 reads TGTGCCAGCAGACCCGACGAGCCTACAACTTTCACCGGGGAGCTGTTTTTT.

The chain links TRBV5-3 to TRBJ2-7, with no clear D. TRBV5-3 is noted as an ORF with a role that remains uncertain. The germline V and J ends were trimmed by 4 bases and 4 bases, with 9 bases remaining between them. The CDR3 has 12 amino acids. This CDR3 is CARSLRAYEQYV. As DNA, the CDR3 is TGTGCCAGAAGCCTCCGGGCATACGAGCAGTACGTC.

V is TRBV2 and J is TRBJ2-1; 8 bases align to TRBD1. Germline loops: CDR1 SNHLY, CDR2 FYNNEI. The J segment lost 7 bases and the V segment lost 5 bases, leaving 1 base of the junction unmatched. The CDR3 sequence is 12 residues long. This CDR3 is CASSRQGNEQFF. The DNA of the CDR3 is TGTGCCAGCAGTAGACAGGGGAATGAGCAGTTCTTC. The entire variable domain, with the rest obtained from reference TRBV2 and TRBJ2-1, is as follows: EPEVTQTPSHQVTQMGQEVILRCVPISNHLYFYWYRQILGQKVEFLVSFYNNEISEKSEIFDDQFSVERPDGSNFTLKIRSTKLEDSAMYFCASSRQGNEQFFGPGTRLTVL.

The J gene is TRBJ2-1, the V gene TRBV30; D call uncertain. Trimming left V 3 bases short and J 3 bases short, with 9 bases between. This CDR3 comprises 13 residues. Germline V lookup: CDR1 GTSNPN, CDR2 SVGIG (reference sequence). Here the CDR3 DNA reads TGTGCCTGGAGAACCGCGAGCTACAATGAGCAGTTCTTC. Residues: CAWRTASYNEQFF.

As DNA, the CDR3 is TGTGCCAGCAGCTTGGGGACGGCGAATTCACCCCTCCACTTT. It translates to CASSLGTANSPLHF. This chain uses TRBV7-2 with TRBJ1-6, with a possible D match to TRBD1 (5 bases). Between the trimmed V and J ends, which lost 3 bases and 7 bases, there was a span of 10 bases. The CDR3 runs to 14 residues. The germline gives CDR1 SGHTA, CDR2 FQGNSA.

V is TRBV29-1 and J is TRBJ2-2; 10 bases agree with TRBD1. Germline values: CDR1 SQVTM, CDR2 ANQGSEA. The CDR3 sequence is 16 residues long. The CDR3 protein is CSRGTGAPMNTGELFF. CDR3 bases: TGCAGTAGGGGGACAGGGGCCCCCATGAACACCGGGGAGCTGTTTTTT.

V gene TRBV6-6 combines with J gene TRBJ2-7; 7 nucleotides align to TRBD1. With 5 bases clipped from V and 0 bases from J, the junction kept 4 bases outside the gene matches. The CDR3 spans 14 residues. Germline CDR1 reads MNHNY; CDR2 reads SVGAGI (reference sequence). The CDR3: CASSRGGDSYEQYF. CDR3 DNA: TGTGCCAGCAGTAGAGGGGGCGACTCCTACGAGCAGTACTTC.

The rearrangement joins TRBV28 to TRBJ1-2; 7 bases fit TRBD1. The V gene's germline CDR1 is MDHEN and CDR2 SYDVKM. The CDR3 has 13 residues. V dropped 6 bases and J dropped 8; count of bases not matched to a gene: 9. CDR3 protein: CASRTGRSEGYTF. CDR3 in DNA: TGTGCCAGCAGGACAGGGCGGTCCGAGGGCTACACCTTC.

The chain combines TRBV5-8 with TRBJ2-1, with D perhaps TRBD1 (5 bases). Germline CDR1 and CDR2: SGHTS and YDEGEE. The CDR3 contains 12 residues. Trimming pared 4 bases from V and 8 bases from J, leaving 10 bases between. DNA of the CDR3: TGTGCCAGCAGCCGGCAGGGATATGAGCAGTTCTTC. Its protein is CASSRQGYEQFF.

The chain links TRBV19 to TRBJ2-1; tentatively, D is TRBD1 or TRBD2 (5 bases each). V lost 1 base and J lost 4, with 8 bases in between. Germline V gene sequence: CDR1 LNHDA, CDR2 SQIVND (reference sequence). The CDR3 extends over 14 amino acids. The CDR3 loop reads CASSIVRGYNEQFF. CDR3 bases: TGTGCCAGTAGTATAGTGAGGGGTTACAATGAGCAGTTCTTC.

This clone was detected a few times. The chain uses TRBV2 and TRBJ1-3; TRBD1 aligns across 8 bases. From germline, CDR1 is SNHLY and CDR2 FYNNEI. CDR3 length equals 16 residues. Germline trimming cut 5 bases from V and 0 bases from J; bases unmatched to any gene: 6. The CDR3 DNA sequence: TGTGCCAGCAGTTTTGGGACAGGTCTCTCTGGAAACACCATATATTTT. As protein: CASSFGTGLSGNTIYF.

This clone was recorded a few times. This chain links TRBV7-9 with TRBJ1-1; D not certain. V was clipped by 0 bases and J by 7 bases, with 12 bases between them. The V gene's germline CDR1 is SEHNR and CDR2 FQNEAQ (reference sequence). CDR3 length equals 14 residues. The CDR3 bases are TGTGCCAGCAGCTTAGCAGTGTCAGATCTTGAAGCTTTCTTT. Translated: CASSLAVSDLEAFF. The whole variable domain, filled in from reference TRBV7-9 and TRBJ1-1, reads DTGVSQNPRHKITKRGQNVTFRCDPISEHNRLYWYRQTLGQGPEFLTYFQNEAQLEKSRLLSDRFSAERPKGSFSTLEIQRTEQGDSAMYLCASSLAVSDLEAFFGQGTRLTVV.

V and J are TRBV7-8 and TRBJ2-3; the D is unclear. Germline loops: CDR1 SGHVS, CDR2 FQNEAQ. The length of the CDR3 is 11 residues. V lost 3 bases, J lost 5 bases, and 3 bases lay in between. CDR3 region: CASSFRDTQYF. CDR3 in DNA: TGTGCCAGCAGCTTCAGAGATACGCAGTATTTT. The full variable domain, with the rest looked up from reference TRBV7-8 and TRBJ2-3, is GAGVSQSPRYKVAKRGQDVALRCDPISGHVSLFWYQQALGQGPEFLTYFQNEAQLDKSGLPSDRFFAERPEGSVSTLKIQRTQQEDSAVYLCASSFRDTQYFGPGTRLTVL.

V and J are TRBV14 and TRBJ2-1; D gene uncertain. Trimming stripped 2 bases from V and 8 bases from J, with 16 bases between. Germline V CDR1 and CDR2: SGHDN, FVKESK. The CDR3 has 15 residues. CDR3 region: CASSQNRIGFDEQFF. Here the CDR3 DNA reads TGTGCCAGCAGCCAAAACCGGATCGGGTTCGATGAGCAGTTCTTC.

This chain connects TRBV9 to TRBJ2-3; D gene ambiguous. The V end lost 2 bases, the J end lost 2 bases, and 6 bases lay between the germline ends. CDR3 length: 13 amino acids. Germline CDR1 and CDR2: SGDLS and YYNGEE. CDR3 protein: CASSVLNTDTQYF. CDR3 in DNA: TGTGCCAGCAGCGTTCTGAACACAGATACGCAGTATTTT.

The gene calls are TRBV27 and TRBJ1-2; 9 bases match TRBD1. CDR1 MNHEY and CDR2 SMNVEV come from the germline V gene (reference sequence). J lost 5 bases, V lost 1 base, and 8 bases had no gene match. The CDR3 has 16 residues. The CDR3 protein is CASSLYGDRGGYGYTF. DNA of the CDR3: TGTGCCAGCAGTTTATATGGTGACAGGGGGGGTTATGGCTACACCTTC.

The chain combines TRBV6-5 with TRBJ2-3; 8 bases are shared with TRBD2. Germline CDR1 is MNHEY and CDR2 is SVGAGI. Trimming removed 4 bases from V and 6 bases from J; junction bases left unmatched: 6. The CDR3 length is 14 residues. CDR3 sequence reads: CASSFGGAGDTQYF. The DNA of the CDR3 is TGTGCCAGCAGTTTCGGGGGGGCCGGTGATACGCAGTATTTT.

The CDR3 loop is CASSLELGSYNEQFF. The DNA for the CDR3 is TGTGCCAGCAGCCTAGAATTAGGGTCCTACAATGAGCAGTTCTTC. The V call is TRBV7-2, the J call TRBJ2-1; D is uncertain. There are 15 residues in the CDR3. Deletions cut 5 bases from V and 1 base from J, with 12 bases between. Germline CDR1 and CDR2: SGHTA and FQGNSA.

The V gene is TRBV7-2, the J gene TRBJ2-5; perhaps TRBD1 as D (6 bases). Trimming removed 7 bases from V and 1 base from J, with 13 bases in between. CDR1 and CDR2 (germline): SGHTA, FQGNSA. This CDR3 is built from 14 residues. The CDR3 sequence is CASNPQGGQETQYF. The CDR3 DNA sequence: TGTGCCAGCAATCCGCAAGGGGGCCAAGAGACCCAGTACTTC.

The chain carries TRBV7-8 and TRBJ2-2; D remains ambiguous. Germline V gene data show CDR1 as SGHVS and CDR2 as FQNEAQ. V lost 4 bases and J lost 5, with 14 bases in between. The CDR3 has 15 amino acids. CDR3: CASSSLGGVTGELFF. CDR3 in DNA: TGTGCCAGCAGCTCCCTAGGTGGGGTGACCGGGGAGCTGTTTTTT.